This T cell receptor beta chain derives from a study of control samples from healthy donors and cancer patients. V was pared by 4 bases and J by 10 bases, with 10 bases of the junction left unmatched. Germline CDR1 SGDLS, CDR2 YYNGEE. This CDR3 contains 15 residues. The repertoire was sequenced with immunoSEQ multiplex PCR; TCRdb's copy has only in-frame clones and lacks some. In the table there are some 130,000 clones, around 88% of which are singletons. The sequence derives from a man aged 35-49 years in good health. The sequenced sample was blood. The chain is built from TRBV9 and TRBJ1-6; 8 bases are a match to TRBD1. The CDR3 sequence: CASSIGQGAKSPLHF. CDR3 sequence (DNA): TGTGCCAGCAGCATCGGACAGGGTGCAAAGTCACCCCTCCACTTT.